The sequence of this TCR beta chain was determined in a study of control samples from healthy donors and cancer patients (dated by TCRdb to about 2020). A note on this clone: Its antigen is currently not known. No quality values exist for individual bases; no much larger clone is one base distant.

Library generation was performed with the immunoSEQ multiplex PCR assay. The clones in this table, taken by TCRdb from immuneACCESS, are in-frame only. Not every clone is retained; where verified, under half of the shortfall comes from an unresolved V gene, and the cause of the rest is unknown. This sample lists approximately 70,000 clones; approximately 89% were detected once. The ten largest clonotypes hold roughly 6% of the sample. V is trimmed back by 2 bases and J by 1 base, and the junction contains 2 bases that no gene match accounts for. The CDR3 covers 15 residues, taking in both the cysteine and the phenylalanine. Here the CDR3 DNA is all that survives: 45 bases in frame from base 1. Via the germline V gene, CDR1 is SGHTA and CDR2 FQGNSA.

Sequencing was done on a sample of PBMCs. The chain joins TRBV7-2 to TRBJ1-1; 9 bases in the junction line up with TRBD1. The source is a man between 60 and 75 years old with colorectal cancer. The CDR3 reads CASSLYRGPNTEAFF. In nucleotides, the sequence is TGTGCCAGCAGCTTATACAGGGGGCCGAACACTGAAGCTTTCTTT.